Below are 5 T cell receptor beta chains sequenced from a single sample in a study of T cell changes during pregnancy in multiple sclerosis. TCRdb's copy holds only in-frame clones and misses some; the assay was immunoSEQ multiplex PCR. The table records approximately 60,000 clones, roughly 95% of them present only once. The sequencing used CD4+ T cells from peripheral blood mononuclear cells, collected before pregnancy. These receptors all stem from a female donor with multiple sclerosis, enrolled in a pregnancy study.

CDR3 bases: TGTGCCTGGAGTTCGACAGCCCCCGCCGAGCAGTACTTC. As protein: CAWSSTAPAEQYF. V and J are TRBV30 and TRBJ2-7, with D perhaps TRBD1 (5 bases). Germline loops: CDR1 GTSNPN, CDR2 SVGIG (reference sequence). This CDR3 spans 13 amino acids. Trimming cost V 2 bases and J 6 bases, with 14 bases left between them.

The DNA of the CDR3 is TGTGCCAGCAGTGAATTTTCCGGGACAGGTCTCGTCATTCAGTACTTC. Translation gives CASSEFSGTGLVIQYF. This chain joins TRBV2 and TRBJ2-4; 8 bases are shared with TRBD1. This CDR3 comprises 16 residues. In germline, CDR1 is SNHLY, CDR2 FYNNEI. J was trimmed by 9 bases and V by 2 bases; bases with no gene match: 12.

This clone was picked up one time. The rearrangement links TRBV19 to TRBJ2-1, with 13 bases lining up with TRBD2. The germline CDR1 and CDR2 sequences are LNHDA and SQIVND (reference sequence). This CDR3 region has 15 residues. The V segment lost 10 bases and the J segment 6 bases; nucleotides outside the gene matches: 9. CDR3 protein: CATRRTSGSPNEQFF. DNA of the CDR3: TGTGCCACGAGAAGGACTAGCGGGAGCCCCAATGAGCAGTTCTTC.

This clone showed up just once. The chain carries TRBV7-9 and TRBJ2-1; 8 bases fit TRBD2. Losses at the gene ends were 5 bases for V and 2 bases for J; bases not matched to a gene: 5. The CDR3 runs 15 residues. The germline V gene has CDR1 SEHNR and CDR2 FQNEAQ (reference sequence). Here the CDR3 DNA reads TGTGCCAGCAGCCGGACTAGCAGTCCCTACAATGAGCAGTTCTTC. Translating it yields CASSRTSSPYNEQFF.

V is TRBV18 and J is TRBJ1-2, with a weak D call TRBD1 (5 bases). CDR3 length: 15 amino acids. Germline-derived CDR1 and CDR2 are KGHSH and LQKENI. The ends were cut back, 2 bases at V and 1 base at J, with 11 bases in the middle. CDR3 in amino acids: CASSPEGLVNYGYTF. The CDR3 DNA reads TGTGCCAGCTCACCAGAGGGACTGGTTAACTATGGCTACACCTTC.